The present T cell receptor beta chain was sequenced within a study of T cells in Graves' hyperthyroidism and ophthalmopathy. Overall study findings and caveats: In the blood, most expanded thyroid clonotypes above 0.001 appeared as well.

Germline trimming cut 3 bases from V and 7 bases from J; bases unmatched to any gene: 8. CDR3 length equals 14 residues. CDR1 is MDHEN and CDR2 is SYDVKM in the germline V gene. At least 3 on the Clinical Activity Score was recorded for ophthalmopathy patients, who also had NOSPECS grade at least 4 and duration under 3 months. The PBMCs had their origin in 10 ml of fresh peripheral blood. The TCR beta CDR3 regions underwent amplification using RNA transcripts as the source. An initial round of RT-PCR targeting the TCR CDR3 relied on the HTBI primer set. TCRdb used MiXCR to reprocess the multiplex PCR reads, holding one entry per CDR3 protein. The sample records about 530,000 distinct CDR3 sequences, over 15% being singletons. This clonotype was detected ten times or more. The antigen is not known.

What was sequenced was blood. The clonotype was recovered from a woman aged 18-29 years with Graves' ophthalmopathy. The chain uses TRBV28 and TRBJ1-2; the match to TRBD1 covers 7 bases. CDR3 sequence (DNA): TGTGCCAGCAGTTTTAGACAGGGAAAGAGTGGCTACACCTTC. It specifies CASSFRQGKSGYTF.